This section outlines one T cell receptor beta chain sequence together with its context. Antigen unknown. The data stem from a study of T-cell memory formation after mild COVID-19. The CDR3 sequence is 15 residues long. Trimming pared 5 bases from V and 0 bases from J, leaving 14 bases between. Germline V lookup: CDR1 MGHRA, CDR2 YSYEKL. Points from the study as a whole: Clones contracting across day 15 to 85 had a balanced CD4/CD8 profile; later expanding clones leaned CD4+. Cross-reactive memory apparently joined, as some responding clones appeared in pre-infection memory.

TCR alpha and TCR beta cDNA libraries carrying sample barcodes and UMIs were produced by 5'RACE using constant-segment primers. TCRdb reprocessed the 5' RACE reads via MiXCR and lists one record per CDR3 protein. The data show 550,000 to 600,000 distinct CDR3 sequences, with about 20% seen just once and around 7.7% held by the top ten. The clonotype originates from an adult woman who had mild COVID-19 (a few samples of this study predate the infection). Cell type and time point are not known. Sequencing input: PBMCs or a T cell subset sorted from them (not recorded which). V usage is TRBV4-1 and J usage is TRBJ2-7, with D maybe TRBD2 (7 bases). The CDR3 here is CASSTLGGGSYEQYF. The CDR3 DNA follows: TGCGCCAGCAGCACCTTGGGAGGGGGCTCCTACGAGCAGTACTTC.